This T cell receptor (beta chain) stems from a study of identical twins (dated by TCRdb to the mid-2010s). Regarding the complete study: TCR alpha and beta repertoires from monozygotic twins, unrelated adults of various ages and cord blood were deep-sequenced to test whether fetal clonotypes persist. To rule out contamination, replicate twin experiments were performed at different times with different library preparation protocols.

Results the study describes overall, beyond this receptor: Fewer insertions were carried by abundant cord blood beta clonotypes, a similar but weaker trend appeared in young adult naive repertoires, and no such trend appeared in memory repertoires. In beta out-of-frame sequences, excess twin sharing was weaker, because having fewer shared sequences lowered the signal-to-noise ratio. Invariant T cells such as MAIT and iNKT could partly confound zero-insertion analyses, though diverse VJ usage argued against this for most clonotypes. In monozygotic twins, recombination models systematically underestimated out-of-frame TCR alpha sharing, but the models matched the sharing seen between unrelated individuals. Conclusions relied on cross-sectional statistical analysis, since the same donors could not be followed over many years. Compared with coincidental sharing between unrelated individuals, out-of-frame TCR alpha sequences shared between twins showed an excess of sequences with low generation probability.

This clonotype was detected many times. It lacks a known antigen. The sample holds no much larger clone one base away, and base qualities are not on file. The library was generated by 5' RACE. The instrument was an Illumina HiSeq 2000. A universal primer binding site was introduced by template switching, and a unique molecular identifier was present in the final cDNA, enabling accurate counting of TCR cDNA molecules. Specific primers in the conserved constant-segment region were used to synthesize first-strand cDNA for the TCR alpha and beta chains. To control for contamination, each cDNA library was double barcoded with a SMART-Mk sample barcode plus Illumina barcodes. TruSeq adapter sequences and Illumina sample barcodes were added in two successive PCR steps. TCR alpha and beta cDNA libraries were sequenced on the Illumina HiSeq platform with custom primers. For the original study's pipeline: Raw reads were processed with MiGEC to extract unique molecular identifiers, and MiXCR was used to determine CDR3 positions. For each individual, recombination models were inferred using an EM algorithm with the repgenHMM and IGoR tools. Shared clonotypes were analyzed with the tcR package in R, and sharing was normalized by the product of cloneset sizes. To study raw recombination without the effects of thymic and clonal selection, out-of-frame nonproductive sequences were analyzed. TCRdb reanalyzed the raw reads on its own, using fastp at Q25 for trimming and MiXCR for clone calling, and kept in-frame beta chains. Under each unique CDR3 protein, matching rows form one entry showing the most common genes and DNA. TCRdb assigned the V and J calls; the authors' analysis was not used. The sample records hundreds of thousands of distinct CDR3 sequences, 8.6% of which are singletons. Clones ranked in the top ten supply around 0.98% of the sample.

Every donor was a healthy Caucasian. Three pairs of female monozygotic twins, all aged roughly 18 to 30 years, made up the twin cohort. The RNA used for TCR libraries was isolated from peripheral blood mononuclear cells. This same sample was also part of a study on yellow fever vaccine responses in identical twins. The second source states: The authors reported that the T cell response to vaccination in identical twins appeared partly convergent and partly personalized. Focusing on identical twins, the study followed the T cell clones that responded to the vaccine, and did so with precision.

Sequences were obtained from PBMCs. The sequence was obtained from a woman between 18 and 29 years old in good health.

The CDR3 here reads CASSVQQTDTQYF. The DNA sequence is TGTGCCAGCAGTGTTCAGCAGACAGATACGCAGTATTTT. The chain couples TRBV6-4 to TRBJ2-3, with no reliable assignment of the D segment. CDR1 MRHNA and CDR2 SNTAGT are derived from the germline V gene. Between the V and J ends, shortened by 4 bases and 3 bases respectively, the junction contains 8 bases. The CDR3 covers 13 residues, taking in both the cysteine and the phenylalanine. Here the CDR3 DNA is all that survives: 39 bases in frame from base 1.